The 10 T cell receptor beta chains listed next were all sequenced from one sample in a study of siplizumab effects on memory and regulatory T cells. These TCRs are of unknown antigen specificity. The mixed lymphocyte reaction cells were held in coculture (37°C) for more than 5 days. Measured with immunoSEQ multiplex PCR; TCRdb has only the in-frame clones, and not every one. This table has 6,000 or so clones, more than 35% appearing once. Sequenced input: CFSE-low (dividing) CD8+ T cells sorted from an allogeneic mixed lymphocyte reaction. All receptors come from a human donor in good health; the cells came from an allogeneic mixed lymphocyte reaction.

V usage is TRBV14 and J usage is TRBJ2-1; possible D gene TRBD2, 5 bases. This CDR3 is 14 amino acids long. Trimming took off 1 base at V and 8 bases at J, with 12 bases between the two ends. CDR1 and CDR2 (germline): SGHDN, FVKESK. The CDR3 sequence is CASSQGERYDEQFF. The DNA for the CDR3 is TGTGCCAGCAGCCAAGGGGAGCGGTACGATGAGCAGTTCTTC.

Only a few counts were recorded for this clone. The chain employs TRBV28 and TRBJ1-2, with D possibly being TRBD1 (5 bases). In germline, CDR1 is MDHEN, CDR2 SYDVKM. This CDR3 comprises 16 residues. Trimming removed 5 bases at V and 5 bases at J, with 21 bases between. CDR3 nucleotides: TGTGCCAGCAGTATTAAAGGCCCCGGGGCGTTATATGGCTACACCTTC. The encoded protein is CASSIKGPGALYGYTF.

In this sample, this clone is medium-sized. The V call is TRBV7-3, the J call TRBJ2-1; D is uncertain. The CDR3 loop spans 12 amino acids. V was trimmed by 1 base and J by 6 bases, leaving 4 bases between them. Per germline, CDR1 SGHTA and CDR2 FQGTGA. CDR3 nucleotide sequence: TGTGCCAGCAGCTTAAGTGGCAATGAGCAGTTCTTC. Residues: CASSLSGNEQFF. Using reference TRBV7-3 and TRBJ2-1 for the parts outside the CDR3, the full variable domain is GAGVSQTPSNKVTEKGKYVELRCDPISGHTALYWYRQSLGQGPEFLIYFQGTGAADDSGLPNDRFFAVRPEGSVSTLKIQRTERGDSAVYLCASSLSGNEQFFGPGTRLTVL.

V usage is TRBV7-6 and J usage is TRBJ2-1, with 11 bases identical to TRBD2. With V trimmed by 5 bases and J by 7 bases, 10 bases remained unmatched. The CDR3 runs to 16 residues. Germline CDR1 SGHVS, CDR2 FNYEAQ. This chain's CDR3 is CASSTPLAGGPNEQFF. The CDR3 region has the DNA TGTGCCAGCAGCACACCCCTAGCGGGAGGACCAAATGAGCAGTTCTTC.

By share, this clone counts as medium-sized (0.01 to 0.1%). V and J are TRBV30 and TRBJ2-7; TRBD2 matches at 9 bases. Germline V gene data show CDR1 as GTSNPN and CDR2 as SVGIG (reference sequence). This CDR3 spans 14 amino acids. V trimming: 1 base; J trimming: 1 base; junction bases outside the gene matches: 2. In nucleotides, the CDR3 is TGTGCCTGGAGTGGGACTAGCGAATCCTACGAGCAGTACTTC. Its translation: CAWSGTSESYEQYF.

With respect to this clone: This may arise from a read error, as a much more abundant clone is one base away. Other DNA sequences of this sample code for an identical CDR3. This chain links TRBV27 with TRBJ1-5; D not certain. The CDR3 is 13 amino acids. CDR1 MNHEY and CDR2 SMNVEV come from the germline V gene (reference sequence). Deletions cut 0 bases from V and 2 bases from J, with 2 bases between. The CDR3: CASSLSGNQPQHF. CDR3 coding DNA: TGTGCCAGCAGTTTATCAGGCAATCAGCCCCAGCATTTT.

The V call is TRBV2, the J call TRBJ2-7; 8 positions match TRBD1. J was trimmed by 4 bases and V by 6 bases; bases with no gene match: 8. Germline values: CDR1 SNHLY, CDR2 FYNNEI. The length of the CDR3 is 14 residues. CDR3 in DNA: TGTGCCAGCAGCCCCGGGACAGGAGGTTACGAGCAGTACTTC. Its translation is CASSPGTGGYEQYF.

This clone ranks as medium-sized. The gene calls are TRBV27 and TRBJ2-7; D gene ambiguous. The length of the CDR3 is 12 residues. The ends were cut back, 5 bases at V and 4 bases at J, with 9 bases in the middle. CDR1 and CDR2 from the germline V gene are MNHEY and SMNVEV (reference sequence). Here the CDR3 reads CASSLPGYEQYF. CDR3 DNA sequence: TGTGCCAGCAGTCTACCCGGGTACGAGCAGTACTTC.

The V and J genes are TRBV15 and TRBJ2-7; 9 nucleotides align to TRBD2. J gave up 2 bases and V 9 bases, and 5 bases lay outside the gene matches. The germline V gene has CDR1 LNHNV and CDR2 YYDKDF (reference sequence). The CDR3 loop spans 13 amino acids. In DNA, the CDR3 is TGTGCCACGGCTTTAGCGGGAGCCTACGAGCAGTACTTC. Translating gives CATALAGAYEQYF. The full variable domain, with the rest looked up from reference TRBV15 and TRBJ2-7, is DAMVIQNPRYQVTQFGKPVTLSCSQTLNHNVMYWYQQKSSQAPKLLFHYYDKDFNNEADTPDNFQSRRPNTSFCFLDIRSPGLGDTAMYLCATALAGAYEQYFGPGTRLTVT.

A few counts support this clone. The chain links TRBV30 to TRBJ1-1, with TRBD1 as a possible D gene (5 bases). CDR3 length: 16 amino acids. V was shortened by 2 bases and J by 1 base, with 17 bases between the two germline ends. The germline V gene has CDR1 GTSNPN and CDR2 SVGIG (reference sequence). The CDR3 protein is CAWSLGASRANTEAFF. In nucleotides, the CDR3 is TGTGCCTGGAGTCTTGGGGCCTCAAGGGCGAACACTGAAGCTTTCTTT.